The clone carrying this T cell receptor (beta chain) has a handful of counts. Its antigen is unknown. The authors reverse transcribed all of the isolated RNA, so sequencing captured expressed TCRB transcripts. Produced via immunoSEQ multiplex PCR; TCRdb's table is partial and in-frame only. The sample has under 300,000 clones; 15% to 20% are singletons. Germline V gene data show CDR1 as SQVTM and CDR2 as ANQGSEA. With 6 bases clipped from V and 6 bases from J, the junction kept 11 bases outside the gene matches. The CDR3 runs 14 residues. These data originate in a study of beta chain features in type 1 diabetes. Sorting that relied on CD45RO/CCR7/CD25/CD127/CD95/CD27 yielded CD4+ naive, central memory, regulatory and stem cell-like memory cells. Study observations and caveats: When Type 1 diabetes patients were examined, their TCRB CDR3s proved moderately but significantly shorter in all four CD4+ subsets.

The origin of this receptor is a man aged 25 to 40 with type 1 diabetes. The sequenced material came from naive CD4+ T cells from blood. The chain recombines TRBV29-1 with TRBJ2-1; 7 bases agree with TRBD1. Here the CDR3 reads CSVRTGLNRNEQFF. CDR3 in DNA: TGCAGCGTGAGGACAGGCCTTAATCGCAATGAGCAGTTCTTC.